The next 30 T cell receptor beta chains were all read from a single sample in a study of tissue T cells after allogeneic stem cell transplantation. The time point: mouse harvest day 14 after allogeneic transplant. Tail vein injection delivered 10^7 T-cell-depleted bone marrow cells and 10^6 splenic CD5+ T cells. TCRdb keeps only in-frame clones here, not all; method: immunoSEQ multiplex PCR. This sample has roughly 4,000 clones; 47% occur once, and the top ten carry around a quarter. Material for sequencing was gut tissue. These receptor sequences come from a female BALB/c mouse given C57BL/6 T cells with graft-versus-host disease after an allogeneic hematopoietic cell transplant.

Of note for this clone: This likely stems from a read error, as it lies one base from a far larger clone. Gene names and germline refer to mouse. The CDR3 end lies 1 residue beyond the end of the read and is filled in from the germline J gene. The rearrangement uses TRBV13-3 and TRBJ2-7; TRBD2 might be the D (6 bases). V lost 0 bases and J lost 4, with 14 bases in between. CDR1 and CDR2 from the germline V gene are NNHDY and SYVADS. CDR3 length equals 15 residues. The chain's CDR3 is CASSDATGLIYEQYF. CDR3 DNA (partial): TGTGCCAGCAGTGATGCAACGGGACTTATTTATGAACAGTAC.

Regarding this clone: The listed genes are named as in mouse. The read terminates 1 residue ahead of where the CDR3 ends, so the germline J gene completes it. J is TRBJ2-1 and V is TRBV3; 9 nucleotides align to TRBD2. CDR1 SNHLY and CDR2 FYNGKV come from the germline V gene (reference sequence). This CDR3 comprises 14 residues. The V segment lost 3 bases and the J segment 6 bases; nucleotides outside the gene matches: 3. The sequenced CDR3 bases are TGTGCCAGCAGCTTCCTGGGGGGGAGTGCTGAGCAGTTC. It encodes CASSFLGGSAEQF. The whole CDR3 reads CASSFLGGSAEQFF.

Judged by abundance, this clone is medium-sized. Any gene name here is a mouse gene name. The read ends 1 residue before the CDR3 terminus; that terminus is restored from the germline J gene. V and J are TRBV13-3 and TRBJ2-1, with 9 bases identical to TRBD2. The CDR3 sequence is 14 residues long. Germline V gene sequence: CDR1 NNHDY, CDR2 SYVADS. J lost 5 bases, V lost 1 base, and 1 base had no gene match. Partial CDR3 DNA: TGTGCCAGCAGTGATAACTGGGGGGATGCTGAGCAGTTC. The encoded protein is CASSDNWGDAEQF. From start to end, the CDR3 is CASSDNWGDAEQFF.

With respect to this clone: All gene names here are mouse names. The CDR3 goes on 1 residue after the read ends, and that part is filled in from the germline J gene. The chain employs TRBV16 and TRBJ2-5; D gene uncertain. V was shortened by 0 bases and J by 0 bases, with 4 bases between the two germline ends. The CDR3 contains 14 residues. Germline values: CDR1 SGHSA, CDR2 FRNQAP. The CDR3 region is CASSLEGNQDTQYF. The CDR3 bases that were read are TGTGCAAGCAGCTTAGAGGGGAACCAAGACACCCAGTAC.

This clone is labeled large. These gene names are mouse names. The CDR3 end lies 1 residue beyond the end of the read and is filled in from the germline J gene. The chain combines TRBV13-1 with TRBJ2-5; D unclear. The V end lost 1 base, the J end lost 6 bases, and 3 bases lay between the germline ends. CDR3 length equals 11 residues. Germline V gene sequence: CDR1 NSHNY, CDR2 SYGAGN. The CDR3 DNA, read in part, is TGTGCCAGCAGTGATCGGGACACCCAGTAC. Protein: CASSDRDTQY. The complete CDR3 protein is CASSDRDTQYF.

A note on this clone: The genes and germline here are from mouse. From the germline J gene comes the end of the CDR3, since the read stops 1 residue before it. This chain joins TRBV3 and TRBJ2-3, with no clear D. CDR1 and CDR2 (germline): SNHLY, FYNGKV (reference sequence). Trimming cost V 5 bases and J 1 base, with 10 bases left between them. The CDR3 covers 14 residues. The DNA read from the CDR3 is TGTGCCAGCAGCCCCCGCGGGGGTGCAGAAACGCTGTAT. The encoded protein is CASSPRGGAETLY. The whole CDR3 region reads CASSPRGGAETLYF.

On this clone: Germline and genes here are mouse. Sequencing ends 1 residue short of the CDR3 end; the germline J gene provides the rest. The chain has TRBV26 and TRBJ1-4; tentative D call: TRBD1 (5 bases). This CDR3 region has 16 residues. CDR1 and CDR2 (germline): KGHPV, FQNQEV (reference sequence). V dropped 0 bases and J dropped 0 bases, with 8 bases sitting between them. The DNA read from the CDR3 is TGTGCCAGCAGTCTGTCCCCAGGGTTTTCCAACGAAAGATTATTT. This encodes CASSLSPGFSNERLF. The CDR3, in full, reads CASSLSPGFSNERLFF.

This clone was observed a handful of times. The gene symbols are mouse symbols. The CDR3 end lies 1 residue beyond the end of the read and is filled in from the germline J gene. The V gene is TRBV26, the J gene TRBJ2-7; 9 bases line up with TRBD2. The CDR3 consists of 14 residues. The germline V gene has CDR1 KGHPV and CDR2 FQNQEV (reference sequence). V was pared by 2 bases and J by 7 bases, with 6 bases of the junction left unmatched. The CDR3: CASSLSGGALEQYF. CDR3 DNA, as far as it was read: TGTGCCAGCAGTCTGAGTGGGGGGGCGCTGGAACAGTAC.

Relative to its sample, this clone is medium-sized. Gene labels here are mouse ones. The DNA ends 1 residue before the CDR3 does, and the rest of the CDR3 is filled in from the germline J gene. The V call is TRBV19, the J call TRBJ1-4, with D uncertain. Germline-derived CDR1 and CDR2 are FNHDT and SITEND (reference sequence). The CDR3 has 14 amino acids. V shed 2 bases and J shed 3 bases, with 8 bases lying between them. CDR3 DNA (partial): TGTGCCAGCAGTATGAGAGGGCCCAACGAAAGATTATTT. It is translated as CASSMRGPNERLF. The entire CDR3 is CASSMRGPNERLFF.

Points on this clone: Gene labels here are mouse ones. From the germline J gene comes the end of the CDR3, since the read stops 1 residue before it. The rearrangement uses TRBV23 and TRBJ1-3; no check of the table's D call, TRBD1, against the DNA was made. The CDR3 consists of 15 residues. Germline V gives CDR1 KGHTA, CDR2 FQNQQP. CDR3 DNA (partial): TGCTCCAGCAGTCAATCGACAGGGGCTGGAAATACGCTCTAT. It specifies CSSSQSTGAGNTLY. The whole CDR3 protein reads CSSSQSTGAGNTLYF.

This clone turned up a few times. Genes and germline come from the mouse. The read ends 1 residue before the CDR3 terminus; that terminus is restored from the germline J gene. This chain joins TRBV26 and TRBJ1-3; perhaps TRBD1 as D (5 bases). V shed 6 bases and J shed 0 bases, with 9 bases lying between them. The CDR3 is 14 residues long. Per the germline V gene, CDR1 is KGHPV and CDR2 is FQNQEV (reference sequence). The sequenced CDR3 bases are TGTGCCAGCAGCCGACAGAATTCTGGAAATACGCTCTAT. The encoded protein is CASSRQNSGNTLY. The full CDR3 is CASSRQNSGNTLYF.

For this clone: Germline and genes here are mouse. The CDR3 sequence is CASSMGNGAETLYF. The CDR3 DNA, read in part, is TGTGCCAGCAGTATGGGGAATGGAGCAGAAACGCTGTAT. The chain is built from TRBV19 and TRBJ2-3; no clear D gene. The missing CDR3 end, 1 residue past where the read stops, is filled in from the germline J gene. There are 14 residues in the CDR3. Trimming pared 2 bases from V and 3 bases from J, leaving 10 bases between. Germline-derived CDR1 and CDR2 are FNHDT and SITEND (reference sequence).

Turning to this clone: Gene names denote mouse genes. The CDR3 extends 1 residue past the end of the read, so its final part is completed from the germline J gene. The chain is built from TRBV12-2 and TRBJ1-4; no clear D gene. The CDR3 is 14 residues long. The V gene lost 0 bases and the J gene lost 0 bases, with 4 bases spanning the gap. The germline V gene has CDR1 SGHLS and CDR2 HYDKME. The sequenced CDR3 bases are TGTGCCAGCTCTCTCGAGGTTTCCAACGAAAGATTATTT. Protein: CASSLEVSNERLF. The full CDR3 reads CASSLEVSNERLFF. The full variable domain, completed using reference TRBV12-2 and TRBJ1-4, is NSGVVQSPRYIIKGKGERSILKCIPISGHLSVAWYQQTQGQELKFFIQHYDKMERDKGNLPSRFSVQQFDDYHSEMNMSALELEDSAVYFCASSLEVSNERLFFGHGTKLSVL.

With regard to this clone: Just one base apart from a much larger clone, this may be a read error. Germline and genes here are mouse. The sequenced fragment ends 1 residue before the CDR3 boundary, so the rest is inferred from the germline J gene. Other DNA sequences from this sample encode an identical CDR3 as well. The rearrangement links TRBV26 to TRBJ1-3; no clear D gene. Germline V gives CDR1 KGHPV, CDR2 FQNQEV (reference sequence). The V end was cut by 4 bases, the J end by 0 bases, with 7 bases between. The CDR3 is made up of 14 amino acids. CDR3 DNA (partial): TGTGCCAGCAGTCCCGGGAATTCTGGAAATACGCTCTAT. Its translation: CASSPGNSGNTLY. The entire CDR3 sequence reads CASSPGNSGNTLYF.

This clone was seen more than once but under ten times. Gene names follow the mouse nomenclature. The CDR3 spells CASSLSQGADAEQFF. Incomplete CDR3 DNA: TGTGCCAGCAGTCTGTCACAGGGGGCCGATGCTGAGCAGTTC. The chain has TRBV26 and TRBJ2-1, with 9 bases identical to TRBD1. The CDR3 end lies 1 residue beyond the end of the read and is filled in from the germline J gene. The germline gives CDR1 KGHPV, CDR2 FQNQEV (reference sequence). Trimming removed 0 bases from V and 5 bases from J; junction bases left unmatched: 2. CDR3 length equals 15 residues.

This clone turned up a few times. Mouse names are used for the genes. The CDR3 end is not reached by the read, which stops 1 residue before it; the germline J gene fills it in. J is TRBJ2-1 and V is TRBV2, with TRBD1 matching over 8 bases. V was clipped by 0 bases and J by 0 bases; unmatched bases: 4. This CDR3 has 17 residues. Looked up from germline, CDR1 is LGHNA and CDR2 is YSYQKL. CDR3 protein: CASSQDEDRDNYAEQFF. Incomplete CDR3 DNA: TGTGCCAGCAGCCAAGATGAGGACAGGGATAACTATGCTGAGCAGTTC.

This clone was observed a few times. Gene names are the mouse ones. The read gets to within 1 residue of the CDR3 end, and the germline J gene fills in the rest. V gene TRBV23 combines with J gene TRBJ1-4; the table's D call, TRBD1, was not checked against the DNA. Germline CDR1 reads KGHTA; CDR2 reads FQNQQP. This CDR3 is 16 amino acids long. The CDR3 bases that were read are TGCTCCAGCAGTCAATCAAGGGGACAAGTCAACGAAAGATTATTT. Protein sequence: CSSSQSRGQVNERLF. The CDR3, in full, reads CSSSQSRGQVNERLFF.

A note on this clone: Mouse gene names and germline throughout. The read falls 1 residue short of the CDR3 end, and the missing part is taken from the germline J gene. This rearrangement joins TRBV12-1 to TRBJ2-2, with D possibly being TRBD2 (6 bases). Trimming took off 0 bases at V and 6 bases at J, with 10 bases between the two ends. The CDR3 covers 14 residues. The germline gives CDR1 SGHSN, CDR2 HYEKVE. The part of the CDR3 DNA that was read is TGTGCCAGCTCTCTCACGACTGGCGCCGGGCAGCTCTAC. Its translation: CASSLTTGAGQLY. The complete CDR3 sequence is CASSLTTGAGQLYF.

For this clone: Gene and germline names: mouse. The read ends 1 residue early relative to the CDR3; the germline J gene fills the gap. The gene calls are TRBV29 and TRBJ2-3, with 10 nucleotides matching TRBD2. Germline assignment: CDR1 MSHET and CDR2 SYDVDS. The CDR3 totals 14 residues. V shed 8 bases and J 0 bases; nucleotides not matched to a gene: 2. The CDR3 spells CASGLGVSAETLYF. The CDR3 DNA, read in part, is TGTGCTAGCGGACTGGGGGTTAGTGCAGAAACGCTGTAT.

This clone has only one observation. Gene names refer to mouse genes. The CDR3 extends 1 residue past the end of the read, so its final part is completed from the germline J gene. The chain has TRBV26 and TRBJ1-6, with 8 bases that match TRBD1. TRBJ1-6 counts as an open reading frame of uncertain function. The CDR3 consists of 14 residues. Germline CDR1 and CDR2: KGHPV and FQNQEV (reference sequence). J lost 4 bases, V lost 5 bases, and 1 base had no gene match. The sequenced part of the CDR3 DNA is TGTGCCAGCAGTAGACAGGGGTATAATTCGCCCCTCTAC. This sequence encodes CASSRQGYNSPLY. The full CDR3 protein is CASSRQGYNSPLYF.

Worth noting for this clone: Gene names and germline refer to mouse. The observed sequence ends 1 residue before the CDR3 terminus, with the missing tail filled in from the germline J gene. Other DNA variants within this sample encode the same CDR3. This chain uses TRBV26 with TRBJ2-5; D call uncertain. The V gene lost 2 bases and the J gene lost 0 bases, with 3 bases spanning the gap. This CDR3 has 13 amino acids. Germline V CDR1 and CDR2: KGHPV, FQNQEV (reference sequence). CDR3: CASSLGNQDTQYF. The DNA read from the CDR3 is TGTGCCAGCAGTCTGGGTAACCAAGACACCCAGTAC.

Details on this clone: Gene names are mouse gene names. CDR3 in amino acids: CAPRGTGVGSDYTF. The DNA read from the CDR3 is TGTGCTCCTAGGGGGACAGGCGTGGGCTCCGACTACACC. The chain uses TRBV20 and TRBJ1-2, with 8 positions matching TRBD1. The DNA ends 1 residue before the CDR3 does, and the rest of the CDR3 is filled in from the germline J gene. The CDR3 consists of 14 residues. CDR1 and CDR2 from the germline V gene are GFQATS and STVNSAI.

Comment on this clone: The gene names given are mouse names. The read is 1 residue too short to cover the CDR3 end, so that end is filled in from the germline J gene. This rearrangement joins TRBV13-1 to TRBJ2-3; 8 bases match TRBD2. The trim removed 2 bases at V and 0 bases at J, leaving 5 bases unmatched. CDR3 length equals 16 residues. Germline V gene lookup returns CDR1 NSHNY and CDR2 SYGAGN. This CDR3 reads CASSDWGALSAETLYF. The part of the CDR3 DNA that was read is TGTGCCAGCAGTGACTGGGGGGCCCTTAGTGCAGAAACGCTGTAT.

This clone was seen only a few times. Each gene name is a mouse one. The DNA ends 1 residue before the CDR3 does, and the rest of the CDR3 is filled in from the germline J gene. The gene calls are TRBV3 and TRBJ2-4; no reliable D call. CDR3 length equals 12 residues. Germline CDR1 and CDR2: SNHLY and FYNGKV (reference sequence). Trimming removed 4 bases from V and 0 bases from J, with 2 bases in between. The DNA read from the CDR3 is TGTGCCAGCAGCTCTAGTCAAAACACCTTGTAC. Translation: CASSSSQNTLY. The CDR3 reads in full as CASSSSQNTLYF.

Of note for this clone: A read error may account for a junction end that differs from germline. Gene names are mouse gene names. The sequence runs out 1 residue before the end of the CDR3; the remainder is reconstructed from the germline J gene. The chain links TRBV24 to TRBJ2-4; D unclear. This CDR3 comprises 14 residues. Germline assignment: CDR1 KGHTA and CDR2 FRNEEI. The CDR3 sequence: CVSSLARSQNTLYF. CDR3 DNA, as far as it was read: TGTGTCAGCAGTCTCGCAAGGAGTCAAAACACCTTGTAC.

On this clone: The genes are named according to mouse. The read ends 1 residue before the CDR3 terminus; that terminus is restored from the germline J gene. This rearrangement joins TRBV3 to TRBJ2-4; TRBD1 aligns across 7 bases. Germline V CDR1 and CDR2: SNHLY, FYNGKV (reference sequence). CDR3 length: 14 amino acids. The J segment lost 5 bases and the V segment lost 1 base, leaving 3 bases of the junction unmatched. The sequenced CDR3 bases are TGTGCCAGCAGCTTAGTCCGGGACAGAAACACCTTGTAC. Translated: CASSLVRDRNTLY. The whole CDR3 region reads CASSLVRDRNTLYF. The full variable domain, with the rest looked up from reference TRBV3 and TRBJ2-4, is GPKVLQIPSHQIIDMGQMVTLNCDPVSNHLYFYWYKQILGQQMEFLVNFYNGKVMEKSKLFKDQFSVERPDGSYFTLKIQPTALEDSAVYFCASSLVRDRNTLYFGAGTRLSVL.

In regard to this clone: Gene names are mouse gene names. The CDR3 bases that were read are TGCACCTGCAGTGCCGGGACAGGGACCACAGAAGTCTTC. Translation gives CTCSAGTGTTEVF. The whole CDR3 is CTCSAGTGTTEVFF. The rearrangement joins TRBV1 to TRBJ1-1; 9 positions match TRBD1. The read terminates 1 residue ahead of where the CDR3 ends, so the germline J gene completes it. Germline CDR1 is NSQYPW and CDR2 is LRSPGD (reference sequence). V dropped 3 bases and J dropped 4; count of bases not matched to a gene: 3. The CDR3 contains 14 residues.

As regards this clone: Mouse germline and gene names are used. CDR3 DNA, as far as it was read: TGCACCTGCAGTGACAGGGGACGGAACACAGAAGTCTTC. Its translation is CTCSDRGRNTEVF. The complete CDR3 reads CTCSDRGRNTEVFF. The chain combines TRBV1 with TRBJ1-1; 7 bases are a match to TRBD1. The CDR3 extends 1 residue past the end of the read, so its final part is completed from the germline J gene. This CDR3 is built from 14 residues. The trim removed 4 bases at V and 1 base at J, leaving 3 bases unmatched. Germline assignment: CDR1 NSQYPW and CDR2 LRSPGD (reference sequence).

In regard to this clone: Gene names are mouse gene names. The sequence runs out 1 residue before the end of the CDR3; the remainder is reconstructed from the germline J gene. This rearrangement joins TRBV12-1 to TRBJ2-4; 8 bases are a match to TRBD1. The germline V gene has CDR1 SGHSN and CDR2 HYEKVE. The V gene end was trimmed by 2 bases and the J gene end by 3 bases; junction bases not matched to a gene: 3. The length of the CDR3 is 14 residues. CDR3 loop: CASSRQGRQNTLYF. Incomplete CDR3 DNA: TGTGCCAGCTCTCGACAGGGGCGGCAAAACACCTTGTAC. The variable domain in full, with the rest retrieved from reference TRBV12-1 and TRBJ2-4, is DSGVVQSPRHIIKEKGGRSVLTCIPISGHSNVVWYQQTLGKELKFLIQHYEKVERDKGFLPSRFSVQQFDDYHSEMNMSALELEDSAMYFCASSRQGRQNTLYFGAGTRLSVL.

This clone has only a few counts. Gene names are mouse gene names. With the read ending 1 residue before the CDR3 end, the germline J gene is used to fill in that end. The gene calls are TRBV5 and TRBJ1-2, with TRBD1 identical over 12 bases. The CDR3 consists of 15 residues. Germline trimming cut 3 bases from V and 3 bases from J; bases unmatched to any gene: 2. Per the germline V gene, CDR1 is LGHNA and CDR2 is YNLKQL (reference sequence). The part of the CDR3 DNA that was read is TGTGCCAGCAGCCAGGGACAGGGGGCGTACTCCGACTACACC. Protein product: CASSQGQGAYSDYT. The whole CDR3 reads CASSQGQGAYSDYTF.